This is a list of T cell receptor beta chains from one sample in a study of molecular identifiers for immune sequencing clone quantification. TCRdb processed the PCR reads anew with MiXCR; each CDR3 protein has one entry. This table holds approximately 630,000 distinct CDR3 sequences, over 25% found once. Sequences were obtained from naive CD8+ T cells from blood, with Jurkat cell RNA spiked in. These TCRs come from a human donor in good health. Some libraries in this study had Jurkat cell RNA spiked in. Both conserved end residues are part of each CDR3. A D gene is named only where the DNA matches it firmly. The size field is filled for only some rows; it gives once, few, many or a size class.

many,TRBV28,TRBJ2-3,-,TGTGCCAGCAGTTTAGAAGGGGGACAAGATACGCAGTATTTT,CASSLEGGQDTQYF
few,TRBV2,TRBJ2-1,-,TGTGCCAGCAGTGAAATGAGACTAACTAACAATGAGCAGTTCTTC,CASSEMRLTNNEQFF
few,TRBV29-1,TRBJ2-1,-,TGCAGCGGGGGATTCGGAGACAATGAGCAGTTCTTC,CSGGFGDNEQFF
many,TRBV4-1,TRBJ2-7,-,TGCGCCAGCGCCACGTCGTCCGGGAGCTCCTACGAGCAGTACTTC,CASATSSGSSYEQYF
few,TRBV5-1,TRBJ2-7,-,TGCGCCAGCAGCCATATTAGCTCCTACGAGCAGTACTTC,CASSHISSYEQYF
few,TRBV20-1,TRBJ2-7,-,TGCAGTGCTAGAGGATTCGAAAACTACGAGCAGTACTTC,CSARGFENYEQYF
many,TRBV19,TRBJ2-5,TRBD2,TGTGCCAGTAGTTGGGGAGCGGGGAGCTCCGAAGAGACCCAGTACTTC,CASSWGAGSSEETQYF
many,TRBV11-2,TRBJ1-4,-,TGTGCCAGCAGCTTGGTCACCTCAACTAATGAAAAACTGTTTTTT,CASSLVTSTNEKLFF
many,TRBV6-5,TRBJ2-2,-,TGTGCCAGCAGTTACTCTAGGGGACTGATGAACACCGGGGAGCTGTTTTTT,CASSYSRGLMNTGELFF
-,TRBV19,TRBJ1-5,-,TGTGCCAGTCACCAAGGGCGGGCTGCAGGGCAGCCCCAGCATTTT,CASHQGRAAGQPQHF
-,TRBV19,TRBJ1-1,TRBD1,TGTGCCAGTAGTATTTGGACAGGGAGTGCTTTCTTT,CASSIWTGSAFF
many,TRBV20-1,TRBJ2-3,-,TGCAGTGCTGGTGGGGTGGTAGAGGAAGGGATCGATACAGATACGCAGTATTTT,CSAGGVVEEGIDTDTQYF
many,TRBV5-1,TRBJ2-7,TRBD1,TGCGCCAGCAGCCGGGACAGGAAGGCCTACGAGCAGTACTTC,CASSRDRKAYEQYF
-,TRBV11-3,TRBJ2-3,TRBD2,TGTGCCAGCAGCGGGACTAGCGGGGGGGCTCCAGATACGCAGTATTTT,CASSGTSGGAPDTQYF
few,TRBV20-1,TRBJ1-1,-,TGCAGTGCTAGAGATCCAGAAGCCGGTACTGAAGCTTTCTTT,CSARDPEAGTEAFF
-,TRBV6-1,TRBJ1-2,-,TGTGCCAGCAGTGAACCGGACACCGGCTATGGCTACACCTTC,CASSEPDTGYGYTF
-,TRBV11-2,TRBJ2-3,TRBD2,TGTGCCAGCAGTCCTGCCCCCGCGGGAGCAGGAGATACGCGGTATTTT,CASSPAPAGAGDTRYF
once,TRBV9,TRBJ1-3,TRBD1,TGTGCCGGCAGCAACGACGGGACAGGGCGAAACACCATATATTTT,CAGSNDGTGRNTIYF
-,TRBV4-3,TRBJ1-1,-,TGCGCCAGCAGCCAAGAGCAGGGTGGGACTGAAGCTTCCTTT,CASSQEQGGTEASF
-,TRBV7-9,TRBJ1-5,-,TGTGCCAGCGGTTCAACAGGGTTAGGAAATCAGCCCCAGCATTTT,CASGSTGLGNQPQHF
many,TRBV7-9,TRBJ1-4,-,TGTGCCAGCAGCTCGCCTGGATCTGGGGAAAAACTGTTTTTT,CASSSPGSGEKLFF
-,TRBV6-6,TRBJ2-7,-,TGTGCCAGCCTCGGGGGGACAAACAAAAGGGAGCAGTACTTC,CASLGGTNKREQYF
many,TRBV4-1,TRBJ2-7,TRBD1,TGCGCCAGCAGCCAACATGCGGGACAGGGCTACGAGCAGTACTTC,CASSQHAGQGYEQYF
-,TRBV7-6,TRBJ2-1,TRBD2,TGTGCCAGCAGCTATACTAGCGGGGGACTCCTCTACAATGAGCAGTTCTTC,CASSYTSGGLLYNEQFF
many,TRBV24-1,TRBJ1-1,-,TGTGCCACCAGGAAGGGACCTGAAGCTTTCTTT,CATRKGPEAFF
-,TRBV7-9,TRBJ1-5,TRBD1,TGTGCCAGCAGCTTATCAACAGGGGTTCAGCCCCAGCATTTT,CASSLSTGVQPQHF
many,TRBV10-2,TRBJ1-5,-,TGCGCCAGCAGTCAAGACAGGACCGCTTTAGGCAATCAGCCCCAGCATTTT,CASSQDRTALGNQPQHF
many,TRBV7-2,TRBJ2-3,TRBD2,TGTGCCAGCAGCTTAGTAGTTGGCGGGACTAGATTAATTGAAGATACGCAGTATTTT,CASSLVVGGTRLIEDTQYF
many,TRBV3-1,TRBJ1-1,TRBD1,TGTGCCAGCAGCCCGGGACCCCTAGCCGGGACAGTAAACACTGAAGCTTTCTTT,CASSPGPLAGTVNTEAFF
-,TRBV7-9,TRBJ2-5,TRBD2,TGTGCCAGCAGCAAGCGGGGGGCTAGAGAGACCCAGTACTTC,CASSKRGARETQYF
few,TRBV7-3,TRBJ2-3,TRBD2,TGTGCCAGCAGCTTAAGTAGGTCTGCTAGCGGGAGCGGTGATACGCAGTATTTT,CASSLSRSASGSGDTQYF
few,TRBV30,TRBJ2-7,-,TGTGCCTGGAGTGTATTTGGATACGAGCAGTACTTC,CAWSVFGYEQYF
-,TRBV6-6,TRBJ1-1,-,TGTGCCAGCAGTTACGGTGTGGGGGCTGACACTGAAGCTTTCTTT,CASSYGVGADTEAFF
-,TRBV27,TRBJ2-7,TRBD1,TGTGCCAGCAGTTTATTTTTCGGGGACAGGGGCTACGAGCAGTACTTC,CASSLFFGDRGYEQYF
-,TRBV4-1,TRBJ2-3,TRBD2,TGCGCCAGCAGCCCCTATGGCGGACTAGCCGCCACAGATACGCAGTATTTT,CASSPYGGLAATDTQYF